The 26 T cell receptor beta chains reported below all come from one sample, sequenced in a study of regulatory T cells in long-lasting Graves disease. As for time point: newly diagnosed GD, antithyroid drugs for less than 3 months. RNA extracted from PBMCs served as the sequencing template. HTBI primers from iRepertoire and Arm-PCR of CDR3 regions yielded the TCR beta libraries. TCRdb used MiXCR to reprocess the multiplex PCR reads, holding one entry per CDR3 protein. Of some 500,000 distinct CDR3 sequences in the sample, roughly 14% were seen once. These data are also associated with another study on T cells in Graves' hyperthyroidism and ophthalmopathy.

Here the sequenced sample was peripheral blood mononuclear cells (PBMCs), taken at new diagnosis, from a patient treated with antithyroid drugs. The source is a man aged 25-40 years with Graves disease.

This clonotype was observed a handful of times. This chain uses TRBV18 with TRBJ2-7; D is ambiguous. This CDR3 is 15 amino acids long. Germline CDR1 is KGHSH and CDR2 is LQKENI. Trimming left V 3 bases short and J 0 bases short, with 12 bases between. This chain's CDR3 is CASSPDGSNSYEQYF. CDR3 in DNA: TGTGCCAGCTCACCGGATGGATCGAACTCCTACGAGCAGTACTTC.

The chain has TRBV3-1 and TRBJ2-7; the match to TRBD1 covers 7 bases. CDR3 length: 14 residues. In germline, CDR1 is LGHDT, CDR2 YNNKEL (reference sequence). Trimming at V came to 6 bases and at J to 0 bases, leaving 5 bases not matched to a gene. The CDR3 reads CASSGTEISYEQYF. The CDR3 region has the DNA TGTGCCAGCAGTGGGACAGAGATCTCCTACGAGCAGTACTTC.

This clonotype was seen many times. The chain uses TRBV12-3 or TRBV12-4 and TRBJ2-2; D might be TRBD1 (5 bases). V lost 8 bases to trimming and J lost 5 bases, with 15 bases between them. This CDR3 spans 14 amino acids. The DNA of the CDR3 is TGTGCCAGCGAATCTTCAGGGTATACCGGGGAGCTGTTTTTT. Its protein is CASESSGYTGELFF.

Many counts were recorded for this clonotype. The V gene is TRBV18, the J gene TRBJ1-1; a weak D match, TRBD1 (6 bases). The germline gives CDR1 KGHSH, CDR2 LQKENI. The CDR3 sequence is 16 residues long. V dropped 0 bases and J dropped 0 bases, with 11 bases sitting between them. CDR3 residues: CASSPPGGLVNTEAFF. The CDR3 DNA reads TGTGCCAGCTCACCACCCGGGGGGCTGGTGAACACTGAAGCTTTCTTT. The full variable domain, completed using reference TRBV18 and TRBJ1-1, is NAGVMQNPRHLVRRRGQEARLRCSPMKGHSHVYWYRQLPEEGLKFMVYLQKENIIDESGMPKERFSAEFPKEGPSILRIQQVVRGDSAAYFCASSPPGGLVNTEAFFGQGTRLTVV.

The table lists this clonotype with many counts. This rearrangement joins TRBV7-9 to TRBJ1-1; D is unresolved. Trimming removed 3 bases from V and 0 bases from J, with 8 bases in between. The CDR3 runs 14 residues. Germline values: CDR1 SEHNR, CDR2 FQNEAQ (reference sequence). The CDR3 loop is CASSFGPMNTEAFF. CDR3 sequence (DNA): TGTGCCAGCAGCTTTGGGCCCATGAACACTGAAGCTTTCTTT.

This clonotype was counted many times. This chain connects TRBV7-2 to TRBJ1-1, with 7 bases lining up with TRBD1. CDR3 length equals 15 residues. CDR1 is SGHTA, CDR2 FQGNSA, per germline. V lost 5 bases and J lost 3; bases outside the gene matches: 9. The CDR3 protein is CASSPGRGRDTEAFF. The CDR3 bases are TGTGCCAGCAGCCCAGGGAGGGGGCGGGACACTGAAGCTTTCTTT.

This chain links TRBV24-1 with TRBJ2-3; D gene uncertain. Germline-derived CDR1 and CDR2 are KGHDR and SFDVKD. The CDR3 is 16 amino acids. The germline V and J ends were trimmed by 0 bases and 2 bases, with 11 bases remaining between them. The CDR3 coding sequence is TGTGCCACCAGTGATTTGCGGGTCGGAGACACAGATACGCAGTATTTT. Translation: CATSDLRVGDTDTQYF.

This clonotype has a count of ten or more. The rearrangement links TRBV10-1 to TRBJ2-3; the D call may be TRBD1 or TRBD2 (5 bases each). V shed 6 bases and J shed 1 base, with 8 bases lying between them. The V gene's germline CDR1 is WNHNN and CDR2 SYGVQD (reference sequence). The CDR3 has 13 amino acids. The CDR3 sequence is CASRRDGTDTQYF. The CDR3 DNA follows: TGCGCCAGCAGGAGGGACGGCACAGATACGCAGTATTTT.

The chain has TRBV9 and TRBJ2-3; D is unclear. This CDR3 is 15 amino acids long. Germline-derived CDR1 and CDR2 are SGDLS and YYNGEE. The V end lost 0 bases, the J end lost 3 bases, and 11 bases lay between the germline ends. The CDR3 sequence: CASSVEDSRTDTQYF. CDR3 in DNA: TGTGCCAGCAGCGTAGAGGATAGTAGAACAGATACGCAGTATTTT.

This clonotype was seen ten or more times. The chain links TRBV2 to TRBJ1-1; 7 bases line up with TRBD1. The germline V gene has CDR1 SNHLY and CDR2 FYNNEI. CDR3 length equals 15 residues. V gave up 4 bases and J gave up 4 bases; unmatched junction bases: 9. The CDR3 spells CASSATGDGGTEAFF. In nucleotides, the CDR3 is TGTGCCAGCAGTGCCACAGGGGACGGAGGCACTGAAGCTTTCTTT.

This clonotype came up many times. One end of the junction does not line up with germline, which may come from a read error. The V call is TRBV5-1, the J call TRBJ2-1, with 14 bases that match TRBD2. The CDR3 totals 20 residues. CDR1 is SGHRS and CDR2 is YFSETQ in the germline V gene. CDR3: CASSFTGLAGGPSTYNEQFF. The CDR3 bases are TGTGCCAGCAGCTTTACCGGACTAGCGGGAGGCCCATCAACCTACAATGAGCAGTTCTTC.

This clonotype has at least ten counts. The chain uses TRBV3-1 and TRBJ1-2; the match to TRBD1 covers 8 bases. Per germline, CDR1 LGHDT and CDR2 YNNKEL (reference sequence). V was clipped by 3 bases and J by 8 bases; unmatched bases: 2. This CDR3 comprises 12 residues. Written as DNA, the CDR3 is TGTGCCAGCAGCCAGACAGGGGACGGCTACACCTTC. Encoded protein: CASSQTGDGYTF.

The chain couples TRBV5-1 to TRBJ1-1; D is possibly TRBD1 (6 bases). Germline CDR1 SGHRS, CDR2 YFSETQ. The CDR3 spans 14 residues. The V and J ends lost 7 bases and 0 bases respectively, with 13 bases between them. The CDR3 region is CASQGGFLNTEAFF. Written as DNA, the CDR3 is TGCGCCAGCCAAGGGGGGTTTTTGAACACTGAAGCTTTCTTT.

This clonotype was counted between two and nine times. V and J are TRBV2 and TRBJ1-5; D ambiguous. This CDR3 region has 13 residues. Per the germline V gene, CDR1 is SNHLY and CDR2 is FYNNEI. V lost 6 bases and J 3 bases, leaving 9 bases between the germline ends. The CDR3 sequence is CASRDGYNQPQHF. The CDR3 nucleotides are TGTGCCAGCAGAGACGGATACAATCAGCCCCAGCATTTT.

This clonotype was observed at least ten times. V gene TRBV28 combines with J gene TRBJ1-3; 8 nucleotides line up with TRBD1. V was pared by 5 bases and J by 12 bases, with 12 bases of the junction left unmatched. Germline CDR1 MDHEN, CDR2 SYDVKM. The CDR3 has 14 residues. CDR3 sequence reads: CASSALKGTGRIYF. The CDR3 DNA reads as TGTGCCAGCAGTGCACTTAAGGGGACAGGTCGCATATATTTT.

This clonotype appeared many times. The chain couples TRBV7-9 to TRBJ2-1; 9 bases match TRBD1. This CDR3 has 15 amino acids. After removal of 5 bases from V and 6 bases from J, the junction contained 8 bases not matched to a gene. CDR1 is SEHNR and CDR2 is FQNEAQ in the germline V gene (reference sequence). The CDR3, as DNA: TGTGCCAGCAGCCCAAGGGGGACAGGGTTCAATGAGCAGTTCTTC. Translated: CASSPRGTGFNEQFF. Filled out from reference TRBV7-9 and TRBJ2-1, the complete variable domain reads DTGVSQNPRHKITKRGQNVTFRCDPISEHNRLYWYRQTLGQGPEFLTYFQNEAQLEKSRLLSDRFSAERPKGSFSTLEIQRTEQGDSAMYLCASSPRGTGFNEQFFGPGTRLTVL.

To note about this clonotype: Possible read error: a much larger clone is one base away. The chain is built from TRBV19 and TRBJ1-5; the match to TRBD1 covers 9 bases. V was clipped by 7 bases and J by 6 bases; unmatched bases: 13. The CDR3 loop spans 16 amino acids. Germline-derived CDR1 and CDR2 are LNHDA and SQIVND (reference sequence). CDR3 nucleotides: TGTGCCAGTATGCGGTGGGGAACAGGGGGCCTTCAGCCCCAGCATTTT. Amino acid sequence: CASMRWGTGGLQPQHF.

The chain recombines TRBV19 with TRBJ1-1; 10 bases are shared with TRBD1. The germline V gene encodes CDR1 LNHDA and CDR2 SQIVND (reference sequence). CDR3 size: 15 residues. V trimming: 5 bases; J trimming: 1 base; junction bases outside the gene matches: 4. The CDR3 here is CASSARQGANTEAFF. Written as DNA, the CDR3 is TGTGCCAGTAGTGCTAGACAGGGGGCGAACACTGAAGCTTTCTTT.

This clonotype was detected many times. The J gene is TRBJ2-1, the V gene TRBV3-1, with 9 bases that match TRBD1. V trimming: 4 bases; J trimming: 8 bases; junction bases outside the gene matches: 3. This CDR3 region has 13 residues. The V gene's germline CDR1 is LGHDT and CDR2 YNNKEL (reference sequence). CDR3 sequence: CASSPGQGYEQFF. CDR3 nucleotide sequence: TGTGCCAGCAGCCCCGGACAGGGGTATGAGCAGTTCTTC.

This chain uses TRBV2 with TRBJ1-2; D is unclear. The CDR3 is 15 residues long. V shed 7 bases and J shed 8 bases, with 23 bases lying between them. From germline, CDR1 is SNHLY and CDR2 FYNNEI. The CDR3 protein is CASTRGRRNLLGYTF. The CDR3 DNA reads TGTGCCAGCACCCGCGGGCGACGTAACCTCCTCGGCTACACCTTC. Full variable domain (remainder filled in from reference TRBV2 and TRBJ1-2): EPEVTQTPSHQVTQMGQEVILRCVPISNHLYFYWYRQILGQKVEFLVSFYNNEISEKSEIFDDQFSVERPDGSNFTLKIRSTKLEDSAMYFCASTRGRRNLLGYTFGSGTRLTVV.

CDR3 DNA sequence: TGCGCCAGCAGCTTCGGACAGGGGACAACTAATGAAAAACTGTTTTTT. Its translation: CASSFGQGTTNEKLFF. V usage is TRBV5-1 and J usage is TRBJ1-4, with 9 bases lining up with TRBD1. The CDR3 consists of 16 residues. The V gene end was trimmed by 2 bases and the J gene end by 0 bases; junction bases not matched to a gene: 2. Germline CDR1 reads SGHRS; CDR2 reads YFSETQ.

The table lists this clonotype with many counts. This chain uses TRBV20-1 with TRBJ2-3; no firm D call. V lost 3 bases, J lost 7 bases, and 17 bases lay in between. Germline CDR1 is DFQATT and CDR2 is SNEGSKA (reference sequence). The CDR3 extends over 14 amino acids. CDR3 DNA: TGCAGTGCTAGGAAGGTCCTGTCCGATAATACGCAGTATTTT. Protein sequence: CSARKVLSDNTQYF.

Remarks on this clonotype: The final CDR3 position lacks the conserved phenylalanine or tryptophan, pointing to a likely read error. This chain links TRBV12-3 or TRBV12-4 with TRBJ2-1; 8 bases agree with TRBD2. The CDR3 consists of 21 residues. With 4 bases clipped from V and 0 bases from J, the junction kept 20 bases outside the gene matches. The CDR3 nucleotides are TGTGCCAGCAGTTCTTGGTTGGGGAGGCGGGAGGTCCTAGGCTCCTACAATGAGCAGTTCTCC. It codes for CASSSWLGRREVLGSYNEQFS.

This clonotype was counted many times. The chain joins TRBV29-1 to TRBJ2-7; 7 nucleotides align to TRBD1. The CDR3 runs 16 residues. Germline V lookup: CDR1 SQVTM, CDR2 ANQGSEA. With 0 bases clipped from V and 4 bases from J, the junction kept 12 bases outside the gene matches. CDR3 sequence: CSVEDQGRGNIYEQYF. The CDR3 bases are TGCAGCGTTGAAGATCAGGGCAGGGGGAATATTTACGAGCAGTACTTC.

This clonotype was counted many times. V and J are TRBV5-1 and TRBJ2-5; 8 nucleotides line up with TRBD2. The junction had 13 bases not matched to a gene; V was cut back by 4 bases and J by 5 bases. The germline CDR1 and CDR2 sequences are SGHRS and YFSETQ. The CDR3 has 16 residues. CDR3 DNA sequence: TGCGCCAGCAGCCCCGGTAGCCTCGGGAGGGTGGAGACCCAGTACTTC. Translation gives CASSPGSLGRVETQYF. The complete variable domain, with remaining parts taken from reference TRBV5-1 and TRBJ2-5, reads KAGVTQTPRYLIKTRGQQVTLSCSPISGHRSVSWYQQTPGQGLQFLFEYFSETQRNKGNFPGRFSGRQFSNSRSEMNVSTLELGDSALYLCASSPGSLGRVETQYFGPGTRLLVL.

This clonotype was detected many times. The J gene is TRBJ1-1, the V gene TRBV3-1; D unresolved. This CDR3 is 13 amino acids long. The V gene's germline CDR1 is LGHDT and CDR2 YNNKEL (reference sequence). V lost 1 base, J lost 5 bases, and 8 bases lay in between. Here the CDR3 reads CASSQARGTEAFF. In nucleotides, the CDR3 is TGTGCCAGCAGCCAAGCCCGTGGAACTGAAGCTTTCTTT.